The 17 T cell receptor beta chains reported below all come from one sample, sequenced in a study of blood T cell repertoires in COVID-19. Only in-frame clones appear in the TCRdb table, and some are missing; sequencing was by immunoSEQ multiplex PCR. Found here are about 160,000 clones, approximately 84% of them singletons; the top ten hold over 5%. Sequencing was carried out using peripheral blood. Every receptor here comes from a woman aged 45-65 years with COVID-19, enrolled during active disease.

The chain combines TRBV11-1 with TRBJ1-2, with D hard to call. The CDR3 is 15 residues long. V dropped 3 bases and J dropped 4 bases, with 15 bases sitting between them. Germline lookup yields CDR1 SGHAT and CDR2 FQDESV (reference sequence). CDR3 sequence (DNA): TGTGCCAGCAGCTTCAGACAAGGGAGCGTCTATGGCTACACCTTC. Translated: CASSFRQGSVYGYTF. The whole variable domain, remainder taken from reference TRBV11-1 and TRBJ1-2, is EAEVAQSPRYKITEKSQAVAFWCDPISGHATLYWYRQILGQGPELLVQFQDESVVDDSQLPKDRFSAERLKGVDSTLKIQPAELGDSAMYLCASSFRQGSVYGYTFGSGTRLTVV.

The CDR3 is CASRWTGTNEKLFF. The CDR3 DNA sequence: TGCGCCAGCAGGTGGACAGGGACTAATGAAAAACTGTTTTTT. The genes are TRBV5-1 and TRBJ1-4; TRBD1 agrees at 8 bases. This CDR3 region has 14 residues. The germline V gene encodes CDR1 SGHRS and CDR2 YFSETQ. The V segment lost 5 bases and the J segment 2 bases; nucleotides outside the gene matches: 2.

The rearrangement links TRBV4-1 to TRBJ2-1; 10 positions match TRBD2. Germline CDR1 MGHRA, CDR2 YSYEKL. V trimming: 2 bases; J trimming: 4 bases; junction bases outside the gene matches: 2. The CDR3 loop spans 15 amino acids. The CDR3, as DNA: TGCGCCAGCAGCCAATGGACTAGCGGTTACAATGAGCAGTTCTTC. Residues: CASSQWTSGYNEQFF.

The chain recombines TRBV24-1 with TRBJ1-5, with TRBD1 as a possible D gene (5 bases). Between the trimmed V and J ends, which lost 3 bases and 1 base, there was a span of 9 bases. Germline V gene sequence: CDR1 KGHDR, CDR2 SFDVKD. This CDR3 has 15 residues. CDR3 coding DNA: TGTGCCACCAGTGATGCGGACACGAGCAATCAGCCCCAGCATTTT. Protein product: CATSDADTSNQPQHF.

This chain uses TRBV19 with TRBJ1-2, with D perhaps matching TRBD1 (5 bases). Per the germline V gene, CDR1 is LNHDA and CDR2 is SQIVND (reference sequence). The CDR3 is made up of 14 amino acids. Between the trimmed V and J ends, which lost 4 bases and 0 bases, there was a span of 9 bases. The CDR3 region has the DNA TGTGCCAGTAGTACTGGGGCGGCTAACTATGGCTACACCTTC. Translation: CASSTGAANYGYTF. Variable domain in full (rest from reference TRBV19 and TRBJ1-2): DGGITQSPKYLFRKEGQNVTLSCEQNLNHDAMYWYRQDPGQGLRLIYYSQIVNDFQKGDIAEGYSVSREKKESFPLTVTSAQKNPTAFYLCASSTGAANYGYTFGSGTRLTVV.

This chain uses TRBV29-1 with TRBJ1-1; the match to TRBD1 covers 7 bases. This CDR3 is 14 amino acids long. Germline lookup yields CDR1 SQVTM and CDR2 ANQGSEA. Trimming cost V 6 bases and J 0 bases; bases outside gene matches: 7. The CDR3 sequence: CSVDPGQMNTEAFF. Here the CDR3 DNA reads TGCAGCGTAGACCCGGGACAGATGAACACTGAAGCTTTCTTT.

This chain joins TRBV29-1 and TRBJ2-7; 9 bases fit TRBD1. The V gene end was trimmed by 3 bases and the J gene end by 8 bases; junction bases not matched to a gene: 11. CDR3 length: 14 residues. From germline, CDR1 is SQVTM and CDR2 ANQGSEA. CDR3: CSVDGTGTTSQQYF. The CDR3 region has the DNA TGCAGCGTTGACGGGACAGGGACAACCTCACAGCAGTACTTC.

The V call is TRBV27, the J call TRBJ1-1; D is undetermined. Between the trimmed V and J ends, which lost 5 bases and 7 bases, there was a span of 11 bases. The germline V gene encodes CDR1 MNHEY and CDR2 SMNVEV (reference sequence). This CDR3 region has 12 residues. CDR3 residues: CASSTQSGEAFF. CDR3 DNA: TGTGCCAGCAGTACACAGTCCGGTGAAGCTTTCTTT.

The J gene is TRBJ1-1, the V gene TRBV3-1 (or the pseudogene TRBV3-2), with D hard to call. CDR1 LGHDT and CDR2 YNNKEL come from the germline V gene (reference sequence). Trimming took 3 bases from V and 7 from J, leaving 24 bases between them. The CDR3 spans 17 residues. CDR3 coding DNA: TGTGCCAGCAGCCATCCTACTTCTGATTGGAGGAGGGATGAAGCTTTCTTT. It is translated as CASSHPTSDWRRDEAFF.

Details on this clone: Other DNA sequences from this sample encode an identical CDR3 as well. The chain combines TRBV19 with TRBJ2-1; 7 bases are a match to TRBD1. This CDR3 is built from 16 residues. Germline V CDR1 and CDR2: LNHDA, SQIVND (reference sequence). V gave up 1 base and J gave up 7 bases; unmatched junction bases: 10. CDR3 protein: CASSIGTGSHRNEQFF. For the CDR3, the DNA is TGTGCCAGTAGTATAGGGACAGGCTCCCACCGGAATGAGCAGTTCTTC.

The V gene is TRBV7-2, the J gene TRBJ1-1; no clear D gene. The CDR3 runs 13 residues. Germline V gene lookup returns CDR1 SGHTA and CDR2 FQGNSA. Trimming shortened V by 8 bases and J by 6 bases, and 16 bases separated the two germline ends. Here the CDR3 DNA reads TGTGCCAGCGCCATAGAGAGGAGGGCTGAAGCTTTCTTT. It is translated as CASAIERRAEAFF.

In this sample, this clone turned up a few times. The J gene is TRBJ2-7, the V gene TRBV28; TRBD1 agrees at 9 bases. The V segment lost 6 bases and the J segment 2 bases; nucleotides outside the gene matches: 5. This CDR3 has 14 amino acids. Germline values: CDR1 MDHEN, CDR2 SYDVKM. The CDR3 DNA reads as TGTGCCAGCAGCTCCGGGACAGGGACCTACGAGCAGTACTTC. This sequence encodes CASSSGTGTYEQYF. The whole variable domain, filled in from reference TRBV28 and TRBJ2-7, reads DVKVTQSSRYLVKRTGEKVFLECVQDMDHENMFWYRQDPGLGLRLIYFSYDVKMKEKGDIPEGYSVSREKKERFSLILESASTNQTSMYLCASSSGTGTYEQYFGPGTRLTVT.

This clone was observed a few times. The gene calls are TRBV5-4 and TRBJ2-7, with 9 nucleotides matching TRBD1. CDR1 and CDR2 (germline): SGHNT, YYREEE (reference sequence). The V segment lost 0 bases and the J segment 3 bases; nucleotides outside the gene matches: 7. This CDR3 has 16 amino acids. This CDR3 reads CASSLGGQGISYEQYF. CDR3 sequence (DNA): TGTGCCAGCAGCTTGGGCGGACAGGGGATAAGCTACGAGCAGTACTTC.

The rearrangement joins TRBV7-8 to TRBJ1-1; 9 bases fit TRBD1. CDR3 length: 17 amino acids. The germline V gene encodes CDR1 SGHVS and CDR2 FQNEAQ. The V gene end was trimmed by 0 bases and the J gene end by 4 bases; junction bases not matched to a gene: 9. Here the CDR3 DNA reads TGTGCCAGCAGCTTAGCCCGATTTGAGGGACAGGGCACTGAAGCTTTCTTT. Its protein is CASSLARFEGQGTEAFF.

The V gene is TRBV5-4, the J gene TRBJ1-3; a weak D match, TRBD1 (5 bases). CDR3 length: 16 amino acids. Trimming took off 4 bases at V and 0 bases at J, with 14 bases between the two ends. Germline values: CDR1 SGHNT, CDR2 YYREEE (reference sequence). The CDR3, as DNA: TGTGCCAGCAGCAGAAAGACAGAGAGCTCTGGAAACACCATATATTTT. Translating gives CASSRKTESSGNTIYF. Based on the CDR3 plus reference TRBV5-4 and TRBJ1-3, the full variable domain is ETGVTQSPTHLIKTRGQQVTLRCSSQSGHNTVSWYQQALGQGPQFIFQYYREEENGRGNFPPRFSGLQFPNYSSELNVNALELDDSALYLCASSRKTESSGNTIYFGEGSWLTVV.

The chain recombines TRBV9 with TRBJ2-2; D unresolved. The V and J ends lost 6 bases and 2 bases respectively, with 17 bases between them. Germline CDR1 and CDR2: SGDLS and YYNGEE. The CDR3 is 16 amino acids. The CDR3 bases are TGTGCCAGCAACCCCCACAAATTTACAAACACCGGGGAGCTGTTTTTT. Its protein is CASNPHKFTNTGELFF. Combining the CDR3 with reference TRBV9 and TRBJ2-2 gives the whole variable domain DSGVTQTPKHLITATGQRVTLRCSPRSGDLSVYWYQQSLDQGLQFLIQYYNGEERAKGNILERFSAQQFPDLHSELNLSSLELGDSALYFCASNPHKFTNTGELFFGEGSRLTVL.

The V gene is TRBV4-2, the J gene TRBJ2-1, with 10 bases fitting TRBD2. J was trimmed by 2 bases and V by 1 base; bases with no gene match: 2. This CDR3 has 16 amino acids. Germline V gene sequence: CDR1 LGHNA, CDR2 YNFKEQ. DNA for the CDR3: TGTGCCAGCAGCCAAGGGAGCGGGGGGGCCTACAATGAGCAGTTCTTC. As protein: CASSQGSGGAYNEQFF.